These 19 T cell receptor beta chains share one sample of origin, sequenced in a study of T cell clonality in common variable immunodeficiency. Notes on the study in general: Common variable immunodeficiency TCR beta sequences reportedly had fewer deletions and N-nucleotide insertions.

For these receptors, no antigen is known. Sequencing used immunoSEQ multiplex PCR; TCRdb keeps in-frame clones, though not all of them. Listed for the sample are 40,000 or so clones, none seen a single time. The sample was peripheral blood mononuclear cells. All receptors derive from a human donor with common variable immunodeficiency.

This clone was detected ten times or more. The CDR3 goes on 3 residues after the read ends, and that part is filled in from the germline J gene. The chain employs TRBV23-1 and TRBJ1-5, with no clear D. TRBV23-1 is placed among ORFs of uncertain function. Trimming shortened V by 0 bases and J by 2 bases, and 5 bases separated the two germline ends. The CDR3 spans 14 residues. The sequenced part of the CDR3 DNA is TGCGCCAGCAGTCAATCGGCCCGCAATCAGCCC. Encoded protein: CASSQSARNQP. The full CDR3 reads CASSQSARNQPQHF.

For this clone: The sequence runs out 3 residues before the end of the CDR3; the remainder is reconstructed from the germline J gene. V and J are TRBV29-1 and TRBJ2-1; TRBD1 matches at 10 bases. This CDR3 spans 14 amino acids. V lost 2 bases and J lost 8; bases outside the gene matches: 6. Germline values: CDR1 SQVTM, CDR2 ANQGSEA. The CDR3 sequence is CSVERDGQGDEQFF. The covered CDR3 bases are TGCAGCGTTGAAAGGGACGGACAGGGGGATGAG.

This clone was recorded many times. Read coverage stops 3 residues before the CDR3 terminus; the germline J gene supplies the remainder. This chain uses TRBV30 with TRBJ1-3; TRBD1 matches at 11 bases. CDR3 length: 14 residues. Trimming cost V 5 bases and J 2 bases; bases outside gene matches: 2. Germline CDR1 and CDR2: GTSNPN and SVGIG (reference sequence). CDR3 DNA, as far as it was read: TGTGCCTGGGGGACAGGGGGTACTGGAAACACC. Translating it yields CAWGTGGTGNT. The whole CDR3 region reads CAWGTGGTGNTIYF.

This clone was picked up a small number of times. The read gets to within 3 residues of the CDR3 end, and the germline J gene fills in the rest. The V gene is TRBV19, the J gene TRBJ1-1; tentative D call: TRBD1 (6 bases). CDR3 size: 16 residues. The germline CDR1 and CDR2 sequences are LNHDA and SQIVND (reference sequence). V was clipped by 1 base and J by 1 base, with 13 bases between them. The sequenced CDR3 bases are TGTGCCAGTAGTATAGGGCAGGGGTCCAGGAACACTGAA. It is translated as CASSIGQGSRNTE. The whole CDR3 region reads CASSIGQGSRNTEAFF. The full variable domain, completed using reference TRBV19 and TRBJ1-1, is DGGITQSPKYLFRKEGQNVTLSCEQNLNHDAMYWYRQDPGQGLRLIYYSQIVNDFQKGDIAEGYSVSREKKESFPLTVTSAQKNPTAFYLCASSIGQGSRNTEAFFGQGTRLTVV.

Many counts were recorded for this clone. The read terminates 3 residues before the CDR3 end, so the remaining end is supplied by the germline J gene. This chain connects TRBV18 to TRBJ2-2, with 9 bases that match TRBD1. Germline CDR1 KGHSH, CDR2 LQKENI. Trimming removed 3 bases from V and 7 bases from J; junction bases left unmatched: 6. This CDR3 is 15 amino acids long. CDR3 protein: CASSPGQGGFGELFF. The DNA read from the CDR3 is TGTGCCAGCTCACCGGGACAGGGAGGATTCGGGGAG.

This clone was counted many times. The CDR3 end is not reached by the read, which stops 3 residues before it; the germline J gene fills it in. The chain employs TRBV7-2 and TRBJ1-2; no firm D call. Trimming stripped 5 bases from V and 2 bases from J, with 9 bases between. Germline loops: CDR1 SGHTA, CDR2 FQGNSA. CDR3 length: 13 residues. The chain's CDR3 is CASSPPGNYGYTF. Partial CDR3 DNA: TGTGCCAGCAGCCCACCCGGGAACTATGGC.

This clone has at least ten counts. Read sequence stops 3 residues before the CDR3 end, and the germline J gene provides the missing end. V usage is TRBV5-6 and J usage is TRBJ2-7, with 10 nucleotides matching TRBD2. Germline assignment: CDR1 SGHDT and CDR2 YYEEEE. This CDR3 has 15 residues. With 0 bases clipped from V and 6 bases from J, the junction kept 6 bases outside the gene matches. The CDR3 spells CASSLATSGALEQYF. The part of the CDR3 DNA that was read is TGTGCCAGCAGCTTGGCCACTAGCGGGGCTCTCGAG.

This clone was recorded a few times. The read stops 3 residues short of the end of the CDR3; the missing end is completed from the germline J gene. This chain joins TRBV7-8 and TRBJ2-3; D is perhaps TRBD2 (5 bases). Trimming removed 1 base from V and 2 bases from J, with 16 bases in between. CDR1 is SGHVS and CDR2 is FQNEAQ in the germline V gene. The CDR3 has 17 amino acids. This CDR3 is CASSLEFGLQDTDTQYF. The part of the CDR3 DNA that was read is TGTGCCAGCAGCTTAGAGTTCGGACTTCAAGACACAGATACG.

This clone was observed at least ten times. The read gets to within 3 residues of the CDR3 end, and the germline J gene fills in the rest. The genes are TRBV13 and TRBJ2-4, with TRBD1 matching over 8 bases. Unmatched junction bases numbered 10, after V lost 5 bases and J lost 1 base. Germline V gene data show CDR1 as PRHDT and CDR2 as FYEKMQ (reference sequence). The CDR3 loop spans 17 amino acids. Partial CDR3 DNA: TGTGCCAGCAGCACACAGACAGGGGTGGGGGCCAAAAACATT. Translated: CASSTQTGVGAKNI. The full CDR3 reads CASSTQTGVGAKNIQYF.

Concerning this clone: The read terminates 3 residues before the CDR3 end, so the remaining end is supplied by the germline J gene. The chain uses TRBV30 and TRBJ1-3; D is unresolved. Deletions cut 4 bases from V and 0 bases from J, with 7 bases between. Germline CDR1 and CDR2: GTSNPN and SVGIG (reference sequence). The CDR3 is 13 amino acids. The CDR3 here is CAWNAVSGNTIYF. CDR3 DNA (partial): TGTGCCTGGAATGCGGTCTCTGGAAACACC.

This clone was found a few times. Read coverage stops 3 residues before the CDR3 terminus; the germline J gene supplies the remainder. The chain is built from TRBV18 and TRBJ2-1, with 7 bases aligning to TRBD2. V shed 0 bases and J 2 bases; nucleotides not matched to a gene: 1. CDR3 size: 15 residues. Germline V lookup: CDR1 KGHSH, CDR2 LQKENI. CDR3 sequence: CASSPPGTTYNEQFF. The sequenced CDR3 bases are TGTGCCAGCTCACCACCTGGGACTACCTACAATGAG.

Comment on this clone: Read data end 3 residues before the CDR3 end; the end is taken from the germline J gene. The chain links TRBV5-1 to TRBJ2-5, with D perhaps matching TRBD2 (5 bases). CDR1 and CDR2 (germline): SGHRS, YFSETQ. Trimming removed 0 bases from V and 1 base from J, with 7 bases in between. This CDR3 contains 14 residues. The CDR3 bases that were read are TGCGCCAGCAGCTTGGGTGGACTCCAAGAGACC. This gives the protein CASSLGGLQET. The whole CDR3 protein reads CASSLGGLQETQYF.

Turning to this clone: Sequencing ends 3 residues short of the CDR3 end; the germline J gene provides the rest. The chain links TRBV19 to TRBJ2-1; 11 bases map to TRBD2. CDR1 LNHDA and CDR2 SQIVND come from the germline V gene (reference sequence). V lost 6 bases, J lost 4 bases, and 2 bases stayed unmatched. The CDR3 covers 14 residues. CDR3 loop: CASRSSGGYNEQFF. The covered CDR3 bases are TGTGCCAGTAGGTCTAGCGGGGGGTACAATGAG.

This clone was recorded many times. The DNA ends 3 residues before the CDR3 does, and the rest of the CDR3 is filled in from the germline J gene. This chain joins TRBV30 and TRBJ1-2; D gene unclear. Trimming stripped 5 bases from V and 2 bases from J, with 9 bases between. The germline gives CDR1 GTSNPN, CDR2 SVGIG (reference sequence). The CDR3 loop spans 12 amino acids. CDR3 DNA (partial): TGTGCCTGGGGAACGGGGAACTATGGC. Its translation: CAWGTGNYG. From start to end, the CDR3 is CAWGTGNYGYTF.

This clone was detected ten times or more. The read finishes 3 residues shy of the CDR3 end, and the germline J gene is used to complete it. The rearrangement joins TRBV6-1 to TRBJ2-3; 7 positions match TRBD2. The trim removed 6 bases at V and 3 bases at J, leaving 6 bases unmatched. Germline CDR1 reads MNHNS; CDR2 reads SASEGT. The CDR3 is 14 amino acids. The CDR3: CASREHGGTDTQYF. The DNA read from the CDR3 is TGTGCCAGCAGAGAACACGGGGGGACAGATACG.

This clone was picked up many times. Read data end 3 residues before the CDR3 end; the end is taken from the germline J gene. The V call is TRBV20-1, the J call TRBJ2-4, with D possibly matching TRBD2 (5 bases). The germline V and J ends were trimmed by 5 bases and 6 bases, with 14 bases remaining between them. This CDR3 is 13 amino acids long. Germline lookup yields CDR1 DFQATT and CDR2 SNEGSKA (reference sequence). The CDR3 region is CSASDGVGNIQYF. The part of the CDR3 DNA that was read is TGCAGTGCTTCCGACGGGGTGGGAAACATT.

This clone was counted only a few times. With the read ending 3 residues before the CDR3 end, the germline J gene is used to fill in that end. This chain connects TRBV7-6 to TRBJ2-1; 8 bases fit TRBD2. V shed 1 base and J 9 bases; nucleotides not matched to a gene: 11. The germline gives CDR1 SGHVS, CDR2 FNYEAQ. The CDR3 covers 16 residues. The CDR3 DNA, read in part, is TGTGCCAGCAGCTTAGTTTCTAGCGGGCCTTGGAGTGAG. This sequence encodes CASSLVSSGPWSE. The whole CDR3 sequence is CASSLVSSGPWSEQFF. Full variable domain (rest looked up from reference TRBV7-6 and TRBJ2-1): GAGVSQSPRYKVTKRGQDVALRCDPISGHVSLYWYRQALGQGPEFLTYFNYEAQQDKSGLPNDRFSAERPEGSISTLTIQRTEQRDSAMYRCASSLVSSGPWSEQFFGPGTRLTVL.

This clone was counted only a few times. Coverage ceases 3 residues before the CDR3 finishes, and the germline J gene fills in the end. The rearrangement uses TRBV7-9 and TRBJ2-1, with 7 bases fitting TRBD2. This CDR3 contains 15 residues. Losses at the gene ends were 5 bases for V and 9 bases for J; bases not matched to a gene: 13. Germline-derived CDR1 and CDR2 are SEHNR and FQNEAQ (reference sequence). CDR3 region: CASSPDRGEDVEQFF. The CDR3 bases that were read are TGTGCCAGCAGCCCCGACCGGGGGGAGGATGTTGAG.

This clone was recorded many times. The read finishes 3 residues shy of the CDR3 end, and the germline J gene is used to complete it. The chain uses TRBV18 and TRBJ2-1; 7 nucleotides match TRBD2. From germline, CDR1 is KGHSH and CDR2 LQKENI. The CDR3 contains 17 residues. Trimming took 0 bases from V and 6 from J; bases not matched to a gene: 11. The covered CDR3 bases are TGTGCCAGCTCACCACCGGGGGGGAGGGCTTCGGTCAATGAG. Protein sequence: CASSPPGGRASVNE. The CDR3 in full is CASSPPGGRASVNEQFF.